Listed below are T cell receptor beta chains from one sample, sequenced in a study of T cell responses to AZD1222 COVID-19 vaccine. Measured with immunoSEQ multiplex PCR; TCRdb has only the in-frame clones, and not every one. This sample yields over 110,000 clones, of which around 92% are seen a single time; 12% belongs to the top ten. Sequences were derived from peripheral blood, sampled after recovery from COVID-19. The receptors shown here come from an adult who had recovered from COVID-19. Each CDR3 is given with its conserved first and last residue. D genes are given only for firm matches. The size field is filled for only some rows; it gives once, few, many or a size class.

TRBJ2-7 TRBV3-1/TRBV3-2 . . CASSQARGFRRRTYEQYF TGTGCCAGCAGCCAAGCGAGAGGCTTTAGGCGGAGGACCTACGAGCAGTACTTC
TRBJ2-2 TRBV10-3 TRBD2 . CAIRAGTSGFANTGELFF TGTGCCATCAGGGCCGGGACTAGCGGCTTCGCGAACACCGGGGAGCTGTTTTTT
TRBJ2-2 TRBV7-3 TRBD2 . CASSKTTSGRGELFF TGTGCCAGCAGCAAGACGACTAGCGGGAGGGGGGAGCTGTTTTTT
TRBJ1-6 TRBV5-1 . . CASSLAGQKKGELLHF TGCGCCAGCAGCTTGGCGGGACAAAAAAAAGGGGAGCTCCTCCACTTT
TRBJ2-7 TRBV5-6 TRBD2 once CASSLRASGVYLGYEQYF TGTGCCAGCAGCTTGAGGGCTAGCGGGGTGTACTTAGGCTACGAGCAGTACTTC
TRBJ1-1 TRBV2 . . CASSGWREWETFF TGTGCCAGCAGTGGGTGGAGGGAATGGGAAACTTTCTTT
TRBJ2-3 TRBV19 . . CASSMGRESDTQYF TGTGCCAGTAGTATGGGGCGGGAATCAGATACGCAGTATTTT
TRBJ1-1 TRBV7-8 . . CASSLIQGSHTEAFF TGTGCCAGCAGCCTTATACAGGGATCTCACACTGAAGCTTTCTTT
TRBJ2-7 TRBV10-3 . . CAISESGFLGEQYF TGTGCCATCAGTGAGTCCGGGTTCCTCGGCGAGCAGTACTTC
TRBJ1-6 TRBV7-9 . . CASSFLGRNSPLHF TGTGCCAGCAGCTTCCTTGGACGGAATTCACCCCTCCACTTT
TRBJ2-7 TRBV18 TRBD2 . CASSLLAGSYEQYF TGTGCCAGCTCCCTTTTAGCGGGATCCTACGAGCAGTACTTC
TRBJ1-2 TRBV27 . . CASSSLGAWDGYTF TGTGCCAGCAGTTCTTTAGGGGCATGGGATGGCTACACCTTC
TRBJ2-7 TRBV19 . few CASSPADSSSYEQYF TGTGCCAGTAGTCCAGCCGACAGTAGCTCCTACGAGCAGTACTTC
TRBJ1-5 TRBV27 . . CASSPTLRGSNQPQHF TGTGCCAGCAGCCCCACCCTCAGGGGTAGCAATCAGCCCCAGCATTTT
TRBJ2-1 TRBV20-1 . . CSARVPEQFF TGCAGTGCTAGAGTGCCAGAGCAGTTCTTC
TRBJ1-6 TRBV28 . . CASSYPPTSSYNSPLHF TGTGCCAGCAGTTACCCCCCAACGAGCTCCTATAATTCACCCCTCCACTTT
TRBJ1-5 TRBV7-2 . . CASSLWGSSNQPQHF TGTGCCAGCAGCTTGTGGGGGAGCAGCAATCAGCCCCAGCATTTT
TRBJ2-7 TRBV9 . . CASSVGIGAAGSYEQYF TGTGCCAGCAGCGTAGGGATAGGGGCAGCGGGCTCCTACGAGCAGTACTTC
TRBJ2-3 TRBV24-1 TRBD2 . CATSEALAGGLADTQYF TGTGCCACCAGTGAGGCCCTAGCGGGAGGGCTAGCAGATACGCAGTATTTT
TRBJ1-5 TRBV5-4 TRBD1 . CASSLDGQESNQPQHF TGTGCCAGCAGCTTGGACGGACAGGAAAGCAATCAGCCCCAGCATTTT
TRBJ1-2 TRBV6-6 . . CASSQSLVDPTSYGYTF TGTGCCAGCAGTCAGAGCCTGGTAGACCCCACTAGTTATGGCTACACCTTC
TRBJ2-1 TRBV5-6 . . CASSLGLDNEQFF TGTGCCAGCAGCTTGGGACTAGACAATGAGCAGTTCTTC
TRBJ2-7 TRBV27 . . CASSSSYEQYF TGTGCCAGCAGTTCCTCCTACGAGCAGTACTTC
TRBJ2-2 TRBV5-4 TRBD1 . CASSGTRQGAAGELFF TGTGCCAGCAGCGGGACCCGACAGGGGGCGGCCGGGGAGCTGTTTTTT
TRBJ2-5 TRBV19 . . CASSTGGETQYF TGTGCCAGTAGTACGGGTGGGGAGACCCAGTACTTC
TRBJ2-7 TRBV11-2 . . CASSYSIYEQYF TGTGCCAGCAGCTATTCCATCTACGAGCAGTACTTC
TRBJ2-5 TRBV6-5 . . CASSHLTVKETQYF TGTGCCAGCAGCCACTTGACGGTAAAAGAGACCCAGTACTTC
TRBJ1-1 TRBV25-1 . few CARGTPDTEAFF TGTGCCAGGGGGACACCTGACACTGAAGCTTTCTTT
TRBJ2-3 TRBV27 TRBD1 . CASSWDSRTDTQYF TGTGCCAGCAGCTGGGACAGCCGCACAGATACGCAGTATTTT
TRBJ2-4 TRBV27 . . CASSSLSRYDVLAKNIQYF TGTGCCAGCAGTTCTCTATCGCGCTATGATGTCCTAGCCAAAAACATTCAGTACTTC
TRBJ2-2 TRBV12-3/TRBV12-4 . . CASSLSPGELFF TGTGCCAGCAGTTTAAGTCCCGGGGAGCTGTTTTTT
TRBJ1-2 TRBV3-1/TRBV3-2 . . CASSQGDSYGYTF TGTGCCAGCAGCCAAGGAGACAGCTATGGCTACACCTTC
TRBJ2-7 TRBV30 TRBD1 . CAWRKLGTAYEQYF TGTGCCTGGAGGAAGTTGGGGACAGCCTACGAGCAGTACTTC
TRBJ2-7 TRBV28 TRBD2 . CASSLWGATSVSSYEQYF TGTGCCAGCAGTTTATGGGGCGCGACTAGCGTAAGCTCCTACGAGCAGTACTTC
TRBJ2-2 TRBV3-1/TRBV3-2 . . CASSRRPNTGELFF TGTGCCAGCAGCCGCAGGCCGAACACCGGGGAGCTGTTTTTT
TRBJ2-7 TRBV6-6 . . CASSASTYEQYF TGTGCCAGCAGCGCCTCTACCTACGAGCAGTACTTC
TRBJ2-7 TRBV5-5 . . CASSLTYYEQYF TGTGCCAGCAGCTTGACTTATTACGAGCAGTACTTC
TRBJ1-1 TRBV7-9 . . CASSPGQVELWPEAFF TGTGCCAGCAGCCCAGGTCAGGTGGAGTTGTGGCCTGAAGCTTTCTTT
TRBJ1-1 TRBV6-5 TRBD1 . CASSYDRGYKAFF TGTGCCAGCAGTTACGACAGGGGGTATAAAGCTTTCTTT
TRBJ2-1 TRBV25-1 TRBD2 . CASSERTSPPRNEQFF TGTGCCAGCAGTGAAAGGACTAGCCCCCCTAGGAATGAGCAGTTCTTC
TRBJ1-6 TRBV6-1 TRBD1 . CASSDRTGNHNSPLHF TGTGCCAGCAGTGACAGGACAGGGAACCATAATTCACCCCTCCACTTT
TRBJ2-5 TRBV5-1 TRBD1 . CASNLMGQDQETQYF TGCGCCAGCAACCTAATGGGACAGGACCAAGAGACCCAGTACTTC